This T cell receptor (beta chain) was found in a study of T cells in Graves' hyperthyroidism and ophthalmopathy. Study background: Peripheral blood sampling occurred at initial diagnosis, before any treatment. Overall study findings and caveats: Ophthalmopathy was distinguished from stable hyperthyroidism by 13 V-J signatures. Also found in blood were most expanded thyroid clonotypes above 0.001.

This clonotype was found many times. Its antigen remains unidentified. Regions amplified from RNA transcripts were the TCR beta CDR3 regions. TCR CDR3 regions were first amplified by RT-PCR with HTBI primers. From the multiplex PCR reads, TCRdb called clonotypes with MiXCR, one entry per CDR3 protein. The table lists 500,000 to 650,000 distinct CDR3 sequences, roughly 18% of them singletons. A patient was excluded if there was uncontrolled infection, other autoimmune disease, pregnancy or lactation. Germline-derived CDR1 and CDR2 are ENHRY and SYGVKD. The junction had 1 base not matched to a gene; V was cut back by 2 bases and J by 4 bases. CDR3 length: 14 amino acids.

This chain uses TRBV10-3 with TRBJ2-1, with 8 bases identical to TRBD1. This TCR came from a woman younger than 30 with Graves' ophthalmopathy. Sequencing was performed on blood. The DNA of the CDR3 is TGTGCCATCAGTGAGCGGGACAGGTACAATGAGCAGTTCTTC. Protein: CAISERDRYNEQFF.